This TCR beta chain was sequenced for a study of cytomegalovirus exposure and HLA in healthy donors. Study observations and caveats: Later work showed greater clonal expansion in HLA-associated TCR beta chains than in equally common others. As confirmed in vitro, a few CMV-associated chains were specific for CMV antigens. V- and J-gene trimming in TCR beta was tied to a missense DCLRE1C variant by an analysis performed later.

Trimming cost V 0 bases and J 4 bases, with 9 bases left between them. From germline, CDR1 is MNHNS and CDR2 SASEGT. This CDR3 is 14 amino acids long. The PCR had 60 Vbeta and 13 Jbeta primers. TCRdb keeps only in-frame clones here, not all; method: immunoSEQ multiplex PCR. The sample totals around 140,000 clones. Details on this clone: Its target is not known.

This sequence joins TRBV6-1 and TRBJ1-1, with D unresolved. Material for sequencing was PBMCs. The sequence derives from a woman between 40 and 50 years old in good health and CMV-seronegative. CDR3 protein: CASSEALTRTEAFF. The CDR3 nucleotides read TGTGCCAGCAGTGAAGCCCTTACTCGCACTGAAGCTTTCTTT.